This T cell receptor beta chain was sequenced during a study of CD8+CD57+ T cells in acquired aplastic anemia. Before being chosen for sequencing, patients had shown CD8+CD57+ cell expansion by flow cytometry. Both TCR beta VDJ combination and CDR3 sequence profiling were carried out. Genomic DNA was the template for this profiling. TCRdb reprocessed the reads via MiXCR and lists one record per CDR3 protein. Here the sample spans about 150,000 distinct CDR3 sequences, roughly 54% being singletons. This clonotype was recorded many times. Source material: sorted CD4+, CD8+, or CD8+CD57+ T cells (not recorded which) from PBMCs. The sequence came from a human donor with aplastic anemia.

The DNA of the CDR3 is TGTGCCAGCAGTTTTTACGGGACAGGTCTCAGCGAGCAGTACTTC. Its protein product is CASSFYGTGLSEQYF. V gene TRBV12-3 or TRBV12-4 combines with J gene TRBJ2-7; 8 positions match TRBD1. V lost 3 bases and J lost 6; bases outside the gene matches: 10. This CDR3 contains 15 residues.